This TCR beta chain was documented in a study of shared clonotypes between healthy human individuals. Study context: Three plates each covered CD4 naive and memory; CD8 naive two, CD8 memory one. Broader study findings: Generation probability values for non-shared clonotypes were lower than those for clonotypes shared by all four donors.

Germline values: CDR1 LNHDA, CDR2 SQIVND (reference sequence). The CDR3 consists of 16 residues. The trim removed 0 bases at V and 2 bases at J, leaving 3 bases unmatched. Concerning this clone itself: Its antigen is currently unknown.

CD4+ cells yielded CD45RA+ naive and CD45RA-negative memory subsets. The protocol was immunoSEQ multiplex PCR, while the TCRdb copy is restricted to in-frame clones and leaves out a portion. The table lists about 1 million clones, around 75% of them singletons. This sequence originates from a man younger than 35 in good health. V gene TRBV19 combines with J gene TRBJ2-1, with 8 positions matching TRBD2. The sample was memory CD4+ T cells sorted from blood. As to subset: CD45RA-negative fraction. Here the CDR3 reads CASSIDSGVPYNEQFF. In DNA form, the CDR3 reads TGTGCCAGTAGTATAGATAGCGGGGTTCCCTACAATGAGCAGTTCTTC.